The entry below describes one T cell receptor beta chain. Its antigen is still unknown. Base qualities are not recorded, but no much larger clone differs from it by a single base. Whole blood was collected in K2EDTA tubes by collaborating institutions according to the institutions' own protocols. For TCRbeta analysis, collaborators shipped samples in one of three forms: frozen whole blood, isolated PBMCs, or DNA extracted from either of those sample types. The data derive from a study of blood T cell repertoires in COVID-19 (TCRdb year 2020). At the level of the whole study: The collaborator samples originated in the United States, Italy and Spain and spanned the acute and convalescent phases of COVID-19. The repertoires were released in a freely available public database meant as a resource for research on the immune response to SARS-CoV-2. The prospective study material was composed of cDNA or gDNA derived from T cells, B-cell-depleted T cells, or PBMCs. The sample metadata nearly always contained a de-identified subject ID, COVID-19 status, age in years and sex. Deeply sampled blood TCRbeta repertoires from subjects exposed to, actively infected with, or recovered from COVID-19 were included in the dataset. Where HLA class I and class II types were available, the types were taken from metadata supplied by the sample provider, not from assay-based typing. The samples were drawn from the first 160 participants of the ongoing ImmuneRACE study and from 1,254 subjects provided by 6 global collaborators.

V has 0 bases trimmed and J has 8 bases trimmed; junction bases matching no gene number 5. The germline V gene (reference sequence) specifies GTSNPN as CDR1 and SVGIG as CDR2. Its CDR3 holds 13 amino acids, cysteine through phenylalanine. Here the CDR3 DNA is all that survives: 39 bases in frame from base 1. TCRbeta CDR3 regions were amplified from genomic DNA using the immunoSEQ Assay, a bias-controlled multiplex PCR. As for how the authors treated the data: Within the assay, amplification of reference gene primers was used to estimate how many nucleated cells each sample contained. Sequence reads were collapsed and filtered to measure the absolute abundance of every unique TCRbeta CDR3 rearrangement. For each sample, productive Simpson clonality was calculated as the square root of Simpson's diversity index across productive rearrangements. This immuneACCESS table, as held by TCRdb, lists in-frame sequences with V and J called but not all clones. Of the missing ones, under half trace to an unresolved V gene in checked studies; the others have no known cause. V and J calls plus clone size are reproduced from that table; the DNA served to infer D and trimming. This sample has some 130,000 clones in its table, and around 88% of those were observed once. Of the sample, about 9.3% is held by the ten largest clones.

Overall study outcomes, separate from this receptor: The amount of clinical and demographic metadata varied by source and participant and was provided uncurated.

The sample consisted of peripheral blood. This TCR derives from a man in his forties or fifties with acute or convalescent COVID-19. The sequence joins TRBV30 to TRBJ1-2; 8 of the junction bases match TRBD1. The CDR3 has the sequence CAWSVQGVFGYTF. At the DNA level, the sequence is TGTGCCTGGAGTGTACAGGGGGTGTTCGGCTACACCTTC.